This TCR beta chain originates from a study of T-cell reconstitution after alpha-beta-depleted transplantation in children. This clonotype was counted only a few times. The TCRbeta library was prepared with unique molecular identifiers. TCRdb processed the PCR reads anew with MiXCR; each CDR3 protein has one entry. Of about 400,000 distinct CDR3 sequences in the sample, 15% to 20% were seen once. V was pared by 7 bases and J by 6 bases, with 6 bases of the junction left unmatched. CDR1 and CDR2 from the germline V gene are MNHEY and SMNVEV (reference sequence). The CDR3 sequence is 14 residues long. This sequence was found in a boy in the first two years of life who had a stem cell transplant for Wiskott-Aldrich syndrome, so the T cells may come from the graft donor. This specimen consisted of PBMCs, mostly from graft donor cells, obtained 360 days after TCRalphabeta/CD19-depleted stem cell transplant. The chain couples TRBV27 to TRBJ2-1; TRBD2 agrees at 10 bases. The CDR3 region has the DNA TGTGCCAGCACGGCTAGCGGGAGAAGCAATGAGCAGTTCTTC. As protein: CASTASGRSNEQFF.